A single sample gave rise to the 20 T cell receptor beta chains below, sequenced in a study of blood T cells in healthy people across ages. With a J-beta primer mix and a sample-barcoded 5' primer, a second PCR ran about 7 to 11 cycles. TCRdb re-derived calls from the 5' RACE reads in MiXCR, one entry per CDR3 protein. This sample has roughly 680,000 distinct CDR3 sequences, with under 25% found just once. The sample was blood. These receptors all come from a man in his 70s in good health.

This chain uses TRBV6-1 with TRBJ2-5; TRBD1 is a possible D gene (5 bases). The J call may be incorrect, as the DNA end agrees better with TRBJ2-1. Germline values: CDR1 MNHNS, CDR2 SASEGT. This CDR3 is built from 13 residues. The CDR3 DNA is TGTGCCAGCAGTAGGGGCCCCCGCGATGAGCAGTTCTTC. Its translation: CASSRGPRDEQFF.

This sequence joins TRBV7-2 and TRBJ2-4, with D perhaps TRBD2 (5 bases). In germline, CDR1 is SGHTA, CDR2 FQGNSA. With 1 base removed from V and 7 bases from J, the gap between germline ends came to 11 bases. The CDR3 is made up of 14 amino acids. This CDR3 reads CASSLGVGGNIQYF. DNA of the CDR3: TGTGCCAGCAGCTTAGGCGTGGGCGGGAACATTCAGTACTTC. The whole variable domain, filled in from reference TRBV7-2 and TRBJ2-4, reads GAGVSQSPSNKVTEKGKDVELRCDPISGHTALYWYRQSLGQGLEFLIYFQGNSAPDKSGLPSDRFSAERTGGSVSTLTIQRTQQEDSAVYLCASSLGVGGNIQYFGAGTRLSVL.

This clonotype came up many times. V and J are TRBV3-1 and TRBJ2-7; 13 bases map to TRBD2. CDR3 length: 16 amino acids. V dropped 5 bases and J dropped 3; count of bases not matched to a gene: 7. Germline CDR1 is LGHDT and CDR2 is YNNKEL (reference sequence). CDR3 sequence reads: CASSSWTSGSLYEQYF. The CDR3 nucleotides are TGTGCCAGCAGCTCCTGGACTAGCGGGAGTCTCTACGAGCAGTACTTC.

The V call is TRBV6-4, the J call TRBJ2-5; unclear D gene. The J call is doubtful: the DNA matches TRBJ2-1 better. Germline loops: CDR1 MRHNA, CDR2 SNTAGT. The CDR3 is 13 amino acids. The CDR3 loop is CASSAGWGNEQFF. As DNA, the CDR3 is TGTGCCAGCAGTGCTGGGTGGGGCAATGAGCAGTTCTTC.

The chain links TRBV2 to TRBJ1-1; D is undetermined. The V gene lost 6 bases and the J gene lost 1 base, with 12 bases spanning the gap. Germline CDR1 is SNHLY and CDR2 is FYNNEI. The CDR3 length is 14 residues. The CDR3 DNA is TGTGCCAGCAGCCCTTCACCCGCGAACACTGAAGCTTTCTTT. It specifies CASSPSPANTEAFF. Full variable domain (outside the CDR3, taken from reference TRBV2 and TRBJ1-1): EPEVTQTPSHQVTQMGQEVILRCVPISNHLYFYWYRQILGQKVEFLVSFYNNEISEKSEIFDDQFSVERPDGSNFTLKIRSTKLEDSAMYFCASSPSPANTEAFFGQGTRLTVV.

This clonotype was picked up a small number of times. The V gene is TRBV6-5, the J gene TRBJ1-5; perhaps TRBD1 as D (5 bases). Germline V gene lookup returns CDR1 MNHEY and CDR2 SVGAGI. This CDR3 contains 15 residues. V lost 0 bases and J 9 bases, leaving 15 bases between the germline ends. This CDR3 is CASSYSGGAMGPQHF. The CDR3 DNA follows: TGTGCCAGCAGTTACTCCGGGGGAGCGATGGGGCCCCAGCATTTT.

V and J are TRBV5-1 and TRBJ2-1; D perhaps matches TRBD2 (5 bases). The CDR3 is made up of 14 amino acids. Germline CDR1 reads SGHRS; CDR2 reads YFSETQ. Between the trimmed V and J ends, which lost 3 bases and 8 bases, there was a span of 15 bases. In DNA, the CDR3 is TGCGCCAGCAGCTCGAGGACTGCTGATGATGAGCAGTTCTTC. Protein: CASSSRTADDEQFF.

The J gene is TRBJ2-1, the V gene TRBV15, with D possibly TRBD1 on 6 matching bases. Trimming left V 5 bases short and J 5 bases short, with 16 bases between. The CDR3 loop spans 15 amino acids. From germline, CDR1 is LNHNV and CDR2 YYDKDF (reference sequence). CDR3 nucleotides: TGTGCCACCAGCGTTCCCGGACAGCCGAACAATGAGCAGTTCTTC. Encoded protein: CATSVPGQPNNEQFF.

V gene TRBV24-1 combines with J gene TRBJ2-2; 8 positions agree with TRBD2. V gave up 2 bases and J gave up 4 bases; unmatched junction bases: 5. Germline lookup yields CDR1 KGHDR and CDR2 SFDVKD. CDR3 length equals 16 residues. CDR3 sequence: CATSDSSGRGTGELFF. The CDR3 nucleotides are TGTGCCACCAGTGATTCAAGCGGGAGAGGCACCGGGGAGCTGTTTTTT.

A few counts support this clonotype. The chain carries TRBV20-1 and TRBJ2-1, with 10 bases fitting TRBD2. CDR3 length equals 14 residues. V shed 3 bases and J 7 bases; nucleotides not matched to a gene: 6. Germline V CDR1 and CDR2: DFQATT, SNEGSKA (reference sequence). The CDR3 DNA sequence: TGCAGTGCTAGCCTAGCGGGAGTAATTAATGAGCAGTTCTTC. Its translation: CSASLAGVINEQFF.

The sample holds one count of this clonotype. The chain has TRBV7-8 and TRBJ2-1, with D possibly matching TRBD1 (6 bases). The CDR3 runs to 15 residues. The germline V gene has CDR1 SGHVS and CDR2 FQNEAQ. V gave up 5 bases and J gave up 0 bases, with 11 bases separating them. CDR3 sequence: CASSNQGSSYNEQFF. CDR3 DNA sequence: TGTGCCAGCAGCAACCAGGGGAGCTCCTACAATGAGCAGTTCTTC.

The genes are TRBV12-3 or TRBV12-4 and TRBJ2-5, with 11 bases lining up with TRBD2. The DNA end lines up better with TRBJ2-7; the J call may be wrong. This CDR3 contains 15 residues. This chain's CDR3 is CASSFSGLAAYEQYF. The CDR3, as DNA: TGTGCCAGCAGTTTTTCGGGACTAGCGGCCTACGAGCAGTACTTC.

This clonotype was counted between two and nine times. The chain combines TRBV3-1 with TRBJ2-5; the match to TRBD2 covers 9 bases. The J call could be wrong; TRBJ2-1 is a better fit for the DNA end. This CDR3 spans 15 amino acids. Germline CDR1 reads LGHDT; CDR2 reads YNNKEL (reference sequence). CDR3 DNA: TGTGCCAGCAGCCAAGATATAGCGGGAGTAGGTGAGCAGTTCTTC. It translates to CASSQDIAGVGEQFF.

This clonotype was seen a handful of times. This rearrangement joins TRBV2 to TRBJ2-5; possibly TRBD1 for D (6 bases). This CDR3 is 13 amino acids long. V was cut by 1 base and J by 3 bases, with 6 bases left in between. Germline V gene sequence: CDR1 SNHLY, CDR2 FYNNEI. CDR3 protein: CASSEDREETQYF. In DNA form, the CDR3 reads TGTGCCAGCAGTGAAGACAGGGAAGAGACCCAGTACTTC.

CDR3 nucleotide sequence: TGTGCCAGCAGTCAACCCTTGACTAGCGGGAACTACGAGCAGTACTTC. Translated, it gives CASSQPLTSGNYEQYF. The chain recombines TRBV3-1 with TRBJ2-7; 11 nucleotides match TRBD2. V gave up 6 bases and J gave up 3 bases; unmatched junction bases: 10. This CDR3 is 16 amino acids long. Germline CDR1 reads LGHDT; CDR2 reads YNNKEL (reference sequence).

There are many counts of this clonotype. V is TRBV2 and J is TRBJ2-1; D may be TRBD1 or TRBD2 (5 bases each). V dropped 10 bases and J dropped 3 bases, with 10 bases sitting between them. The CDR3 sequence is 12 residues long. The germline V gene encodes CDR1 SNHLY and CDR2 FYNNEI. CDR3 amino acids: CATAGGYNEQFF. The CDR3 DNA reads as TGTGCCACGGCTGGGGGCTACAATGAGCAGTTCTTC.

V gene TRBV6-5 combines with J gene TRBJ2-7; no clear D gene. Germline V lookup: CDR1 MNHEY, CDR2 SVGAGI. Trimming took 0 bases from V and 2 from J, leaving 17 bases between them. The CDR3 is 17 amino acids. The CDR3 sequence is CASSYSGVALHPYEQYF. The CDR3 nucleotides read TGTGCCAGCAGTTACTCAGGCGTCGCCCTGCACCCCTACGAGCAGTACTTC.

This clonotype was counted only a few times. The chain is built from TRBV6-5 and TRBJ2-3, with TRBD2 matching over 7 bases. The CDR3 has 15 amino acids. Losses at the gene ends were 5 bases for V and 1 base for J; bases not matched to a gene: 6. Looked up from germline, CDR1 is MNHEY and CDR2 is SVGAGI. CDR3 in DNA: TGTGCCAGCAGTGCGCCGGCGGGAGGCACAGATACGCAGTATTTT. This encodes CASSAPAGGTDTQYF.

Details on this clonotype: One end of the junction does not line up with germline, which may come from a read error. The J gene is TRBJ2-7, the V gene TRBV20-1; 11 bases align to TRBD2. CDR3 length: 14 residues. In germline, CDR1 is DFQATT, CDR2 SNEGSKA (reference sequence). The CDR3 bases are TGCAGTGCTATGACTAGCGGGAAGATGGCCGAGCAGTGCTTC. Translating it yields CSAMTSGKMAEQCF.

The rearrangement joins TRBV29-1 to TRBJ2-7, with D uncertain. V was trimmed by 7 bases and J by 1 base, leaving 14 bases between them. The CDR3 consists of 13 residues. Germline-derived CDR1 and CDR2 are SQVTM and ANQGSEA. The CDR3 DNA reads TGCAGCGCCCACACGGAGAATTCCTACGAGCAGTACTTC. It is translated as CSAHTENSYEQYF.